These 2 T cell receptor beta chains originate from one sample sequenced in a study of cytomegalovirus exposure and HLA in healthy donors. In the PCR, 60 Vbeta and 13 Jbeta primers were used. TCRdb's copy holds only in-frame clones and misses some; the assay was immunoSEQ multiplex PCR. Of 95,000 to 100,000 clones listed, around 77% are singletons. Specimen: PBMCs. The receptors originated from a man aged 35 to 55 in good health and CMV-seronegative.

This clone was recorded once. The gene calls are TRBV7-9 and TRBJ1-2; D gene unclear. There are 13 residues in the CDR3. Germline V gene data show CDR1 as SEHNR and CDR2 as FQNEAQ (reference sequence). Trimming removed 5 bases from V and 0 bases from J, with 7 bases in between. In DNA form, the CDR3 reads TGTGCCAGCAGCCCCGCGGCTAACTATGGCTACACCTTC. Encoded protein: CASSPAANYGYTF.

The chain uses TRBV7-3 and TRBJ1-6; 7 bases agree with TRBD1. The V segment lost 1 base and the J segment 9 bases; nucleotides outside the gene matches: 9. There are 16 residues in the CDR3. CDR1 SGHTA and CDR2 FQGTGA come from the germline V gene. The CDR3 nucleotides read TGTGCCAGCAGCTTAAACGGTAGGGGGCTTGGTTCACCCCTCCACTTT. Protein sequence: CASSLNGRGLGSPLHF.